The next 11 T cell receptor beta chains were all read from a single sample in a study of shared clonotypes between healthy human individuals (dated by TCRdb to 2020 to 2022). To prepare the library, the immunoSEQ multiplex PCR assay was applied. TCRdb holds this immuneACCESS table with in-frame rearrangements only. Some clones are missing; in checked studies, unresolved V genes explain under half, and the rest has no known cause. Recorded for this sample are around 2.1 million clones; under 97% of them occurred a single time. 0.1% to 0.15% of the sample rests with the top ten. Sequencing input: naive CD4+ T cells sorted from blood. What the cell subset or site label conveys for this sample: CD45RA+ positively selected. These receptors all come from a man aged 18 to 30 in good health.

This chain joins TRBV28 and TRBJ2-5; TRBD2 is a possible D gene (6 bases). V was cut by 4 bases and J by 3 bases, with 9 bases left in between. The CDR3 spans 13 residues. The germline CDR1 and CDR2 sequences are MDHEN and SYDVKM. The CDR3 DNA reads as TGTGCCAGCAGTTCGGGACTGGAAGAGACCCAGTACTTC. Its translation: CASSSGLEETQYF.

This rearrangement joins TRBV10-3 to TRBJ1-1, with D perhaps matching TRBD1 (5 bases). Germline V gene lookup returns CDR1 ENHRY and CDR2 SYGVKD. V lost 6 bases, J lost 1 base, and 12 bases lay in between. The CDR3 is 14 amino acids. This CDR3 reads CAIRGDLANTEAFF. The CDR3 DNA reads TGTGCCATCAGGGGGGACTTAGCGAACACTGAAGCTTTCTTT.

Details on this clone: In the same sample, other DNA sequences code for this CDR3. In DNA, the CDR3 is TGTGCCAGCAGCTTGCCGCACTCCTACGAGCAGTACTTC. It is translated as CASSLPHSYEQYF. V gene TRBV5-6 combines with J gene TRBJ2-7; D not certain. The CDR3 totals 13 residues. Per germline, CDR1 SGHDT and CDR2 YYEEEE. V was cut by 1 base and J by 0 bases, with 5 bases left in between.

The V and J genes are TRBV10-3 and TRBJ1-4; D is uncertain. V gave up 2 bases and J gave up 8 bases, with 9 bases separating them. Germline V gene lookup returns CDR1 ENHRY and CDR2 SYGVKD. The CDR3 has 13 residues. The CDR3 protein is CAISEGSKEKLFF. DNA of the CDR3: TGTGCCATCAGTGAGGGCTCCAAGGAAAAACTGTTTTTT.

This chain uses TRBV5-1 with TRBJ2-2, with 7 bases identical to TRBD1. This CDR3 has 14 residues. The germline V gene has CDR1 SGHRS and CDR2 YFSETQ. Trimming took 3 bases from V and 6 from J; bases not matched to a gene: 5. The CDR3 region has the DNA TGCGCCAGCAGCTACCCGACAGGGCCCGGGGAGCTGTTTTTT. Amino acid sequence: CASSYPTGPGELFF.

The chain links TRBV5-6 to TRBJ2-6; unclear D gene. V was shortened by 4 bases and J by 0 bases, with 8 bases between the two germline ends. CDR1 and CDR2 (germline): SGHDT, YYEEEE. The CDR3 is 15 residues long. DNA of the CDR3: TGTGCCAGCAGCCTATATTACTCTGGGGCCAACGTCCTGACTTTC. It translates to CASSLYYSGANVLTF. Supplemented by reference TRBV5-6 and TRBJ2-6, the full variable domain reads DAGVTQSPTHLIKTRGQQVTLRCSPKSGHDTVSWYQQALGQGPQFIFQYYEEEERQRGNFPDRFSGHQFPNYSSELNVNALLLGDSALYLCASSLYYSGANVLTFGAGSRLTVL.

This chain uses TRBV10-3 with TRBJ2-1, with TRBD2 as a possible D gene (6 bases). CDR3 size: 13 residues. Deletions cut 4 bases from V and 9 bases from J, with 13 bases between. Germline values: CDR1 ENHRY, CDR2 SYGVKD. The chain's CDR3 is CAISVEGMVEQFF. In DNA form, the CDR3 reads TGTGCCATCAGTGTGGAGGGAATGGTTGAGCAGTTCTTC.

This chain links TRBV23-1 with TRBJ1-2, with 12 bases lining up with TRBD1. TRBV23-1 is filed as an ORF, its function uncertain. V trimming: 3 bases; J trimming: 5 bases; junction bases outside the gene matches: 10. CDR3 length equals 17 residues. The CDR3 protein is CASSQSRDRGPMYGYTF. The CDR3, as DNA: TGCGCCAGCAGTCAGTCCCGGGACAGGGGGCCTATGTATGGCTACACCTTC.

This sequence joins TRBV6-5 and TRBJ2-7; D perhaps matches TRBD2 (7 bases). This CDR3 has 15 amino acids. The ends were cut back, 6 bases at V and 2 bases at J, with 17 bases in the middle. CDR1 and CDR2 from the germline V gene are MNHEY and SVGAGI. In DNA, the CDR3 is TGTGCCAGCAGCGTGCGGGGGCGGGTGGCCTACGAGCAGTACTTC. This gives the protein CASSVRGRVAYEQYF.

The rearrangement links TRBV6-1 to TRBJ2-6, with 8 bases lining up with TRBD1. The junction had 10 bases not matched to a gene; V was cut back by 1 base and J by 5 bases. Germline V CDR1 and CDR2: MNHNS, SASEGT. CDR3 length: 18 amino acids. The CDR3 spells CASSEEGTGAGWANVLTF. In nucleotides, the CDR3 is TGTGCCAGCAGTGAAGAAGGGACAGGCGCCGGTTGGGCCAACGTCCTGACTTTC.

This sequence joins TRBV28 and TRBJ1-2; a weak D match, TRBD1 (5 bases). There are 15 residues in the CDR3. Germline CDR1 MDHEN, CDR2 SYDVKM. Trimming shortened V by 4 bases and J by 4 bases, and 16 bases separated the two germline ends. The CDR3 reads CASSSGTFTTYGYTF. The CDR3 nucleotides read TGTGCCAGCAGTTCCGGGACCTTCACAACCTATGGCTACACCTTC.